The 27 T cell receptor beta chains below all came from one sample that was sequenced in a study of neoadjuvant anti-PD-1 for oral cavity cancer. Clones were read by immunoSEQ multiplex PCR, and TCRdb kept only the in-frame ones, dropping some. The sample lists fewer than 20,000 clones; about 59% were seen once. The sequenced sample was PBMCs, obtained before nivolumab (anti-PD-1) treatment. The receptors here all came from a person between 40 and 79 years old with oral cavity squamous cell carcinoma.

This clone came up a few times. V is TRBV5-1 and J is TRBJ2-5; 8 positions match TRBD2. J gave up 3 bases and V 1 base, and 5 bases lay outside the gene matches. Germline assignment: CDR1 SGHRS and CDR2 YFSETQ. The CDR3 has 15 amino acids. The CDR3 sequence is CASSLTKGLEETQYF. The CDR3 nucleotides are TGCGCCAGCAGCTTGACGAAGGGACTAGAAGAGACCCAGTACTTC.

This clone came up a few times. The chain combines TRBV6-6 with TRBJ1-3; D call uncertain. V was pared by 4 bases and J by 0 bases, with 10 bases between. The CDR3 sequence is 15 residues long. CDR1 and CDR2 (germline): MNHNY, SVGAGI (reference sequence). This CDR3 reads CASSFTESSGNTIYF. CDR3 DNA: TGTGCCAGCAGTTTCACAGAGAGCTCTGGAAACACCATATATTTT.

This clone has just a few counts. The CDR3 spells CSEQTNYGYTF. As DNA, the CDR3 is TGCAGTGAACAGACTAACTATGGCTACACCTTC. The rearrangement joins TRBV20-1 to TRBJ1-2, with D hard to call. V lost 7 bases to trimming and J lost 0 bases, with 6 bases between them. Germline V lookup: CDR1 DFQATT, CDR2 SNEGSKA (reference sequence). This CDR3 region has 11 residues.

V and J are TRBV19 and TRBJ2-7, with D unresolved. The V and J ends lost 3 bases and 3 bases respectively, with 9 bases between them. Germline loops: CDR1 LNHDA, CDR2 SQIVND (reference sequence). CDR3 length equals 13 residues. In DNA, the CDR3 is TGTGCCAGTAGTATGAACTCCCTCTACGAGCAGTACTTC. This sequence encodes CASSMNSLYEQYF.

The V gene is TRBV30, the J gene TRBJ1-5; 12 bases line up with TRBD1. The ends lost 3 bases at V and 3 bases at J; junction bases unmatched: 6. The CDR3 consists of 16 residues. CDR1 and CDR2 (germline): GTSNPN, SVGIG (reference sequence). The CDR3 protein is CAWRGQGAPHNQPQHF. CDR3 coding DNA: TGTGCCTGGAGGGGACAGGGGGCTCCACACAATCAGCCCCAGCATTTT.

The chain joins TRBV5-6 to TRBJ1-3, with unresolved D. Trimming cost V 4 bases and J 7 bases, with 12 bases left between them. The CDR3 is made up of 13 amino acids. Germline CDR1 and CDR2: SGHDT and YYEEEE. CDR3 residues: CASSRYPVNTIYF. In DNA form, the CDR3 reads TGTGCCAGCAGCCGATACCCCGTTAACACCATATATTTT.

The table lists this clone with a few counts. The chain links TRBV28 to TRBJ1-5, with TRBD1 matching over 7 bases. There are 16 residues in the CDR3. Trimming at V came to 6 bases and at J to 4 bases, leaving 12 bases not matched to a gene. Germline lookup yields CDR1 MDHEN and CDR2 SYDVKM. CDR3 in DNA: TGTGCCAGCAGCCCATTGACAGGGACTTATAATCAGCCCCAGCATTTT. Translation gives CASSPLTGTYNQPQHF.

This clone was picked up a small number of times. The chain links TRBV4-1 to TRBJ1-2; no reliable D call. CDR1 MGHRA and CDR2 YSYEKL come from the germline V gene. The germline V and J ends were trimmed by 5 bases and 4 bases, with 8 bases remaining between them. There are 12 residues in the CDR3. In nucleotides, the CDR3 is TGCGCCAGCAGCGAAGGAACCTATGGCTACACCTTC. It is translated as CASSEGTYGYTF.

The genes are TRBV1 and TRBJ2-7; TRBD2, as called in the table, went unchecked against the DNA. TRBV1 has pseudogene status. There are 17 residues in the CDR3. The CDR3: CTSSLFLPGLATYEQYF. The CDR3 DNA reads TGCACCAGCAGCCTCTTTCTCCCGGGACTTGCGACCTACGAGCAGTACTTC.

The chain is built from TRBV19 and TRBJ2-2; the D is unclear. Germline V gene sequence: CDR1 LNHDA, CDR2 SQIVND (reference sequence). CDR3 length: 12 residues. The V and J ends lost 10 bases and 7 bases respectively, with 13 bases between them. Here the CDR3 reads CATNEVGGELFF. The CDR3 DNA sequence: TGTGCCACCAACGAGGTGGGCGGGGAGCTGTTTTTT.

V usage is TRBV30 and J usage is TRBJ2-1; 8 nucleotides match TRBD2. V shed 4 bases and J 10 bases; nucleotides not matched to a gene: 6. Germline loops: CDR1 GTSNPN, CDR2 SVGIG (reference sequence). This CDR3 region has 12 residues. CDR3 sequence (DNA): TGTGCCTGGACCCTTAGCGGGACAGAGCAGTTCTTC. Translated, it gives CAWTLSGTEQFF.

The chain has TRBV5-1 and TRBJ2-5, with TRBD2 matching over 12 bases. The germline V gene encodes CDR1 SGHRS and CDR2 YFSETQ. Trimming took 0 bases from V and 5 from J; bases not matched to a gene: 2. The CDR3 spans 15 residues. The CDR3 reads CASSLDGLAGETQYF. Here the CDR3 DNA reads TGCGCCAGCAGCTTGGACGGACTAGCGGGGGAGACCCAGTACTTC.

This clone turned up a few times. The V gene is TRBV28, the J gene TRBJ2-7, with 7 nucleotides matching TRBD2. Germline CDR1 and CDR2: MDHEN and SYDVKM. With V trimmed by 5 bases and J by 2 bases, 6 bases remained unmatched. The CDR3 length is 14 residues. This chain's CDR3 is CASSAGTITYEQYF. The DNA of the CDR3 is TGTGCCAGCAGTGCCGGGACTATAACCTACGAGCAGTACTTC.

This clone was seen only a few times. V is TRBV5-6 and J is TRBJ1-4; maybe TRBD1 (5 bases). V was shortened by 6 bases and J by 7 bases, with 16 bases between the two germline ends. CDR1 is SGHDT and CDR2 is YYEEEE in the germline V gene. CDR3 length: 14 amino acids. CDR3: CASNLGLGGEKLFF. The CDR3, as DNA: TGTGCCAGCAATCTGGGACTGGGGGGTGAAAAACTGTTTTTT.

The chain employs TRBV11-1 and TRBJ2-5; D may be TRBD2 (6 bases). Germline CDR1 reads SGHAT; CDR2 reads FQDESV (reference sequence). This CDR3 is built from 13 residues. V was shortened by 4 bases and J by 4 bases, with 10 bases between the two germline ends. CDR3 sequence reads: CASSWGTPETQYF. The CDR3 nucleotides read TGTGCCAGCAGCTGGGGGACTCCAGAGACCCAGTACTTC. Full variable domain (remainder filled in from reference TRBV11-1 and TRBJ2-5): EAEVAQSPRYKITEKSQAVAFWCDPISGHATLYWYRQILGQGPELLVQFQDESVVDDSQLPKDRFSAERLKGVDSTLKIQPAELGDSAMYLCASSWGTPETQYFGPGTRLLVL.

The chain recombines TRBV2 with TRBJ1-1; unclear D gene. This CDR3 spans 10 amino acids. Trimming took off 7 bases at V and 7 bases at J, with 7 bases between the two ends. Germline V gene lookup returns CDR1 SNHLY and CDR2 FYNNEI. The chain's CDR3 is CASTSVEAFF. CDR3 nucleotide sequence: TGTGCCAGCACATCAGTTGAAGCTTTCTTT.

This CDR3 is CASIPSGTGSSTDTQYF. The CDR3 nucleotides read TGTGCCAGCATCCCCTCCGGGACAGGGTCTAGCACAGATACGCAGTATTTT. This chain joins TRBV5-4 and TRBJ2-3; 9 nucleotides line up with TRBD1. After removal of 6 bases from V and 0 bases from J, the junction contained 11 bases not matched to a gene. The germline V gene has CDR1 SGHNT and CDR2 YYREEE (reference sequence). This CDR3 comprises 17 residues.

This clone showed up just a few times. The J gene is TRBJ2-7, the V gene TRBV9, with D hard to call. Germline-derived CDR1 and CDR2 are SGDLS and YYNGEE. The CDR3 has 13 residues. The V gene lost 4 bases and the J gene lost 0 bases, with 8 bases spanning the gap. The CDR3 bases are TGTGCCAGCAGCCCCTCGGGCTCCTACGAGCAGTACTTC. Its translation is CASSPSGSYEQYF.

The table lists this clone with a count of one. The rearrangement links TRBV14 to TRBJ2-3; maybe TRBD2 (6 bases). This CDR3 has 13 residues. Germline V CDR1 and CDR2: SGHDN, FVKESK. The V gene lost 7 bases and the J gene lost 7 bases, with 15 bases spanning the gap. CDR3 sequence: CASTGVKSNTQYF. The DNA for the CDR3 is TGTGCCAGCACGGGGGTTAAGAGCAATACGCAGTATTTT.

The V and J genes are TRBV25-1 and TRBJ1-2, with D perhaps TRBD1 (5 bases). V gave up 1 base and J gave up 3 bases, with 15 bases separating them. Germline CDR1 and CDR2: MGHDK and SYGVNS. The CDR3 consists of 16 residues. The CDR3 DNA reads as TGTGCCAGCAGTGAATCGGGAACCCAGGGTGACTATGGCTACACCTTC. This sequence encodes CASSESGTQGDYGYTF.

The chain couples TRBV28 to TRBJ2-7; 11 bases match TRBD1. The V gene end was trimmed by 6 bases and the J gene end by 4 bases; junction bases not matched to a gene: 8. Per the germline V gene, CDR1 is MDHEN and CDR2 is SYDVKM. This CDR3 is built from 15 residues. For the CDR3, the DNA is TGTGCCAGCAGACAGGGGACAGGGGGAGGTTACGAGCAGTACTTC. It yields the protein CASRQGTGGGYEQYF.

J is TRBJ1-2 and V is TRBV9, with a tentative D call TRBD1 (5 bases). Germline loops: CDR1 SGDLS, CDR2 YYNGEE. The ends were cut back, 4 bases at V and 0 bases at J, with 13 bases in the middle. This CDR3 is 15 amino acids long. In DNA, the CDR3 is TGTGCCAGCAGCCCAGGGACGACAGCTAACTATGGCTACACCTTC. This sequence encodes CASSPGTTANYGYTF. Complete variable domain (other parts from reference TRBV9 and TRBJ1-2): DSGVTQTPKHLITATGQRVTLRCSPRSGDLSVYWYQQSLDQGLQFLIQYYNGEERAKGNILERFSAQQFPDLHSELNLSSLELGDSALYFCASSPGTTANYGYTFGSGTRLTVV.

The chain has TRBV30 and TRBJ1-1; a weak D match, TRBD1 (6 bases). Per the germline V gene, CDR1 is GTSNPN and CDR2 is SVGIG (reference sequence). The CDR3 runs 13 residues. The V and J ends lost 3 bases and 0 bases respectively, with 8 bases between them. The CDR3 bases are TGTGCCTGGAGAAGACAGGTGAACACTGAAGCTTTCTTT. Residues: CAWRRQVNTEAFF.

In DNA, the CDR3 is TGTGCCAGCAGGGAGGGGGGGTACATTCAGTACTTC. It is translated as CASREGGYIQYF. V and J are TRBV6-1 and TRBJ2-4; tentative D call: TRBD2 (7 bases). V was trimmed by 6 bases and J by 8 bases, leaving 11 bases between them. The CDR3 runs 12 residues. The germline V gene has CDR1 MNHNS and CDR2 SASEGT.

The CDR3 DNA reads TGTGCCAGCAGGCGGACTAGCGGGTCAGCATCCTACGAGCAGTACTTC. It specifies CASRRTSGSASYEQYF. This rearrangement joins TRBV28 to TRBJ2-7; 11 bases match TRBD2. V lost 6 bases, J lost 1 base, and 8 bases stayed unmatched. Germline loops: CDR1 MDHEN, CDR2 SYDVKM. CDR3 length: 16 residues.

CDR3 nucleotide sequence: TGTGCCAGCAAGCGGGGAGCTAATGAAAAACTGTTTTTT. Its translation: CASKRGANEKLFF. The chain recombines TRBV6-1 with TRBJ1-4; no clear D gene. CDR1 and CDR2 (germline): MNHNS, SASEGT. This CDR3 region has 13 residues. The germline V and J ends were trimmed by 7 bases and 3 bases, with 9 bases remaining between them.

The chain couples TRBV4-2 to TRBJ2-3; D is unresolved. Germline CDR1 is LGHNA and CDR2 is YNFKEQ. The CDR3 length is 13 residues. V was pared by 0 bases and J by 4 bases, with 5 bases between. Here the CDR3 DNA reads TGTGCCAGCAGCCAAGAGATACCAGATACGCAGTATTTT. Translating it yields CASSQEIPDTQYF.